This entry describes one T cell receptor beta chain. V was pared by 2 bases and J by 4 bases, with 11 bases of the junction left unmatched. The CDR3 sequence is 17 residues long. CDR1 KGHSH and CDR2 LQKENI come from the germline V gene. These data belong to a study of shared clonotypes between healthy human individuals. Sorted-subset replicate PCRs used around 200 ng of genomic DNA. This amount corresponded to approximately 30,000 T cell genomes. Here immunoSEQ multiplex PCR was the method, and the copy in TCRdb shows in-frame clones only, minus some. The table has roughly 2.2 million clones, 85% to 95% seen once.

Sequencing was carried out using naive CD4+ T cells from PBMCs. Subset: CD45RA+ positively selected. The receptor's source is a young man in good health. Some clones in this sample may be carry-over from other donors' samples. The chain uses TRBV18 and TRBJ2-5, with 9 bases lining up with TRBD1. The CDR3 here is CASSPGDRGFRAETQYF. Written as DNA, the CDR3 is TGTGCCAGCTCACCAGGAGACAGGGGGTTTCGGGCAGAGACCCAGTACTTC.